The text below deals with one TCR beta chain. Original processing methods: Nucleated cell counts were estimated from reference gene primer amplification. Sequenced by immunoSEQ multiplex PCR; TCRdb stores in-frame clones only, minus some. That table gives V, J and clone size, and the DNA gave D and trimming. The sample includes over 350,000 clones, roughly 91% of them seen just once. The source of the sample is a study of blood T cell repertoires in COVID-19. Study at large: Acute and convalescent COVID-19 specimens originated in the United States, Italy and Spain. Sources were T cells, B-cell-depleted T cells, or PBMCs; the material itself was cDNA or gDNA.

The CDR3 consists of 15 residues. The germline gives CDR1 SEHNR, CDR2 FQNEAQ (reference sequence). Trimming stripped 5 bases from V and 2 bases from J, with 15 bases between. The sample consisted of peripheral blood. The genes are TRBV7-9 and TRBJ2-5; D is uncertain. The origin of this receptor is a woman aged 25 to 39 with acute or convalescent COVID-19. CDR3 DNA: TGTGCCAGCAGCCGACCCGAGATACAGCAAGAGACCCAGTACTTC. This translates into CASSRPEIQQETQYF.